This T cell receptor beta chain was sequenced in a study of OX40 agonist ivuxolimab in advanced cancers. Background for the entire study: Ivuxolimab, which targeted the costimulatory receptor OX40 (CD134), was an agonistic, fully human IgG2 monoclonal antibody. The point of sequencing TCRbeta in the periphery was to test whether ivuxolimab changed TCR sequence diversity and drove clonal T-cell expansion. Of the approximately 54 patients in dose escalation, some 20 had hepatocellular carcinoma, about 15 had melanoma, 9 had renal cell carcinoma and 9 had head and neck cancer. Intravenous ivuxolimab was administered to patients every 2 weeks at six dose levels: 0.01, 0.1, 0.3, 1.5, 3 and 10 mg/kg. The paper covers the monotherapy dose-escalation part of the phase I ivuxolimab trial, which included N of about 50 patients. Partial responses occurred in three dose-escalation patients: two with cutaneous melanoma and one with hepatocellular carcinoma. Prior anti-PD-1, anti-PD-L1 or anti-CTLA-4 therapy was permitted, and checkpoint inhibitors had been received by roughly two fifths of dose-escalation patients. In the dose-escalation cohort, about four fifths of patients were male, and the mean age was roughly 60 years with a range of 23 to 79.

Patients with a history of autoimmune disease or receiving systemic immunosuppression were excluded from the trial. In every dose cohort, peripheral blood was drawn for TCR sequencing at baseline, cycle 4 day 1, and cycle 7 day 1. Samples were obtained from an open-label, multicenter, first-in-human phase I dose-escalation trial of ivuxolimab. Adults with locally advanced or metastatic melanoma, renal cell, hepatocellular, or head and neck squamous cell carcinoma were enrolled in the trial. Before TCR sequencing, CD4+ and CD8+ T cells were separately sorted from peripheral blood. Genomic DNA was extracted from sorted cells for sequencing of the TCRbeta CDR3 region. TCRbeta CDR3 regions were sequenced using the immunoSEQ Assay. Entries here come from immuneACCESS through TCRdb and include only in-frame sequences with V and J called. Some clones fail to appear in such tables; in the studies checked, an unresolved V gene covers under half of the shortfall, and the cause of the remainder is unknown. The sample table holds 55,000 to 70,000 clones, of which around 83% were seen once. The biggest ten clones account for roughly 4.8% of the sample.

Taken from the germline V gene (reference sequence), the CDR1 and CDR2 loops are LNHDA and SQIVND. The CDR3 runs 14 residues from the cysteine to the phenylalanine. Only CDR3 DNA remains: 42 bases, in frame from the first base. Note on this clone: The specificity of this receptor is unknown. A junction boundary mismatches the germline segment, possibly from a read error.

Study-level results and caveats: Low levels of normalized T-cell clonal expansion were also seen in some nonresponding patients. In partial responders in the 0.1-3.0 mg/kg groups, normalized peripheral clonal expansion was found to be among the lowest, especially among CD8+ T cells. Clonal expansion of both CD4+ and CD8+ blood T cells was observed from baseline to week 6 at doses 0.1 to 3.0 mg/kg. Which antigens the clonally expanded peripheral T cells were specific for was not determined. After ivuxolimab, CD8+ T cells had more expanded clones than CD4+ T cells on average.

The sample here was CD4+ or CD8+ T cells sorted from blood, taken in a trial of the OX40 agonist ivuxolimab. The V and J segments used are TRBV19 and TRBJ1-1; no confident D gene assignment can be made. The TCR comes from an adult with an advanced solid tumor such as melanoma, head and neck, liver or kidney cancer. The CDR3 is CASSIVGLKTEAFF. In nucleotide form, the sequence is TGTGCCAGTAGTATTGTGGGGTTGAAGACTGAAGCTTTCTTT.